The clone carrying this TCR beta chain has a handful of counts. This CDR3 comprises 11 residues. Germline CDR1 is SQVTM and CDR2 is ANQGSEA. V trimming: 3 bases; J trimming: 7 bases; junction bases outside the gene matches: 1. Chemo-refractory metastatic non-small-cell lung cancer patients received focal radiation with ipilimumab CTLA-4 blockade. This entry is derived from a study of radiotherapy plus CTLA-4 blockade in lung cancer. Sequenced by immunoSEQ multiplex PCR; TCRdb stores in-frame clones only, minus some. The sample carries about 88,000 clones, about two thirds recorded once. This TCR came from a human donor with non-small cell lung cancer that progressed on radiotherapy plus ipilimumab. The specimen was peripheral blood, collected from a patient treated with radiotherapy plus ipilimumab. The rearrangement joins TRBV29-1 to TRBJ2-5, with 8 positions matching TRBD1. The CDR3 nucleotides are TGCAGCGTTGATACAGGGGGGACCCAGTACTTC. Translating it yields CSVDTGGTQYF.